The 27 T cell receptor beta chains below all came from one sample that was sequenced in a study of early T cells in non-severe SARS-CoV-2 infection. From the 5' RACE reads, TCRdb called clonotypes with MiXCR, one entry per CDR3 protein. The table lists 45,000 to 70,000 distinct CDR3 sequences, approximately 10% of them singletons, with roughly 10% in the top ten. Sequenced: whole blood. These receptors were taken from an adult who was a healthcare worker with PCR-confirmed SARS-CoV-2 infection or an uninfected control (not recorded which).

This clonotype was seen ten or more times. This chain uses TRBV30 with TRBJ2-3; D not resolved. The CDR3 contains 13 residues. Trimming shortened V by 1 base and J by 0 bases, and 5 bases separated the two germline ends. Germline V CDR1 and CDR2: GTSNPN, SVGIG (reference sequence). Here the CDR3 reads CAWSGISTDTQYF. The DNA of the CDR3 is TGTGCCTGGAGTGGGATTAGCACAGATACGCAGTATTTT.

This clonotype was seen at least ten times. The V gene is TRBV29-1, the J gene TRBJ2-3; 7 positions agree with TRBD2. Germline assignment: CDR1 SQVTM and CDR2 ANQGSEA. The length of the CDR3 is 14 residues. V gave up 6 bases and J gave up 8 bases; unmatched junction bases: 14. The CDR3 sequence: CSVDPGLGGVTQYF. The CDR3 nucleotides read TGCAGCGTGGACCCCGGACTAGGCGGGGTTACGCAGTATTTT.

The chain links TRBV12-3 or TRBV12-4 to TRBJ1-4; D possibly corresponds to TRBD1 (5 bases). The V gene lost 7 bases and the J gene lost 10 bases, with 13 bases spanning the gap. This CDR3 has 12 residues. The CDR3 loop is CASTGGLGKLFF. The CDR3 DNA follows: TGTGCCAGCACTGGGGGACTAGGAAAACTGTTTTTT.

The count of this clonotype is one. This rearrangement joins TRBV19 to TRBJ2-5; a possible D gene is TRBD1 (6 bases). Germline CDR1 LNHDA, CDR2 SQIVND (reference sequence). V was pared by 6 bases and J by 1 base, with 12 bases between. The CDR3 is made up of 14 amino acids. CDR3 region: CASSVGQTQETQYF. DNA for the CDR3: TGTGCCAGTAGCGTCGGACAGACCCAAGAGACCCAGTACTTC. The entire variable domain, with the rest obtained from reference TRBV19 and TRBJ2-5, is as follows: DGGITQSPKYLFRKEGQNVTLSCEQNLNHDAMYWYRQDPGQGLRLIYYSQIVNDFQKGDIAEGYSVSREKKESFPLTVTSAQKNPTAFYLCASSVGQTQETQYFGPGTRLLVL.

The chain is built from TRBV7-2 and TRBJ2-3; D gene ambiguous. The CDR3 has 13 amino acids. With 4 bases removed from V and 3 bases from J, the gap between germline ends came to 8 bases. Germline V gives CDR1 SGHTA, CDR2 FQGNSA. The CDR3 here is CASSWSWTDTQYF. The CDR3 bases are TGTGCCAGCAGCTGGAGCTGGACAGATACGCAGTATTTT.

This chain links TRBV29-1 with TRBJ1-2, with a weak D call TRBD1 (5 bases). CDR3 length: 14 residues. V was shortened by 6 bases and J by 2 bases, with 16 bases between the two germline ends. Looked up from germline, CDR1 is SQVTM and CDR2 is ANQGSEA. CDR3 loop: CSVLGGDGNYGYTF. The CDR3 DNA reads as TGCAGCGTCCTTGGGGGGGACGGCAACTATGGCTACACCTTC.

The V and J genes are TRBV20-1 and TRBJ2-1; unclear D gene. Germline V gives CDR1 DFQATT, CDR2 SNEGSKA (reference sequence). The V gene lost 3 bases and the J gene lost 7 bases, with 13 bases spanning the gap. This CDR3 is 13 amino acids long. Here the CDR3 DNA reads TGCAGTGCTAGCGATCTACTCCCTAATGAGCAGTTCTTC. Amino acids: CSASDLLPNEQFF.

The rearrangement uses TRBV27 and TRBJ1-5; 7 bases fit TRBD1. V dropped 6 bases and J dropped 6; count of bases not matched to a gene: 11. The CDR3 is 15 amino acids. Germline V gene lookup returns CDR1 MNHEY and CDR2 SMNVEV (reference sequence). The CDR3 DNA reads TGTGCCAGCAGAAGGGACAGAATGAGCGCTCAGCCCCAGCATTTT. Translating it yields CASRRDRMSAQPQHF.

The chain employs TRBV29-1 and TRBJ2-7, with TRBD2 matching 7 bases. The ends lost 1 base at V and 3 bases at J; junction bases unmatched: 3. The CDR3 has 13 residues. Germline V CDR1 and CDR2: SQVTM, ANQGSEA. The chain's CDR3 is CSVEGSGDYEQYF. Written as DNA, the CDR3 is TGCAGCGTTGAAGGCAGCGGGGACTACGAGCAGTACTTC.

There are a few counts of this clonotype. The V and J genes are TRBV12-3 or TRBV12-4 and TRBJ1-2, with D hard to call. V shed 7 bases and J shed 3 bases, with 15 bases lying between them. The CDR3 length is 14 residues. The CDR3 nucleotides read TGTGCCAGCACAATTGGGCTTTTGGACTATGGCTACACCTTC. This encodes CASTIGLLDYGYTF.

The genes are TRBV20-1 and TRBJ2-1, with D hard to call. The germline gives CDR1 DFQATT, CDR2 SNEGSKA (reference sequence). Between the trimmed V and J ends, which lost 8 bases and 5 bases, there was a span of 19 bases. The CDR3 has 14 amino acids. The CDR3 sequence: CSTRHPRKDNEQFF. In nucleotides, the CDR3 is TGCAGTACTCGACACCCGAGGAAAGACAATGAGCAGTTCTTC.

There are a few counts of this clonotype. Here the CDR3 DNA reads TGCAGCGTTGAAGATCAAGGGTCGGGGCGCTACGAGCAGTACTTC. This gives the protein CSVEDQGSGRYEQYF. The chain carries TRBV29-1 and TRBJ2-7; D may match TRBD1 or TRBD2 (5 bases each). In germline, CDR1 is SQVTM, CDR2 ANQGSEA. V was cut by 0 bases and J by 3 bases, with 15 bases left in between. This CDR3 comprises 15 residues.

This clonotype has just a few counts. The chain joins TRBV5-1 to TRBJ2-3; 13 bases agree with TRBD2. The CDR3 is 18 amino acids. V lost 4 bases to trimming and J lost 2 bases; unmatched junction nucleotides: 10. Germline values: CDR1 SGHRS, CDR2 YFSETQ. The CDR3 region is CASSGYWGLAGPTDTQYF. The DNA for the CDR3 is TGCGCCAGCAGCGGCTACTGGGGACTAGCGGGGCCCACAGATACGCAGTATTTT.

This rearrangement joins TRBV7-2 to TRBJ2-1; D may be TRBD2 (6 bases). Germline V CDR1 and CDR2: SGHTA, FQGNSA. This CDR3 has 15 residues. The germline V and J ends were trimmed by 3 bases and 1 base, with 10 bases remaining between them. CDR3 sequence (DNA): TGTGCCAGCAGCTTGGGGACTGCTTCCTACAATGAGCAGTTCTTC. This codes for CASSLGTASYNEQFF.

This clonotype was observed a few times. V and J are TRBV28 and TRBJ2-5; D tentatively fits TRBD1 or TRBD2 (5 bases each). Trimming shortened V by 4 bases and J by 1 base, and 10 bases separated the two germline ends. CDR3 size: 14 residues. Germline CDR1 is MDHEN and CDR2 is SYDVKM. The CDR3 nucleotides are TGTGCCAGCAGTTGGGACGCCCGCCAAGAGACCCAGTACTTC. It encodes CASSWDARQETQYF.

The chain links TRBV10-3 to TRBJ2-1, with D tentatively TRBD2 (6 bases). The CDR3 spans 13 residues. CDR1 and CDR2 from the germline V gene are ENHRY and SYGVKD. Trimming removed 2 bases at V and 4 bases at J, with 6 bases between. CDR3: CAISEGTYNEQFF. The DNA of the CDR3 is TGTGCCATCAGTGAGGGGACTTACAATGAGCAGTTCTTC.

In its sample, this clonotype was seen many times. The germline gene is not matched at one end of the junction; a read error may be the cause. The chain links TRBV7-7 to TRBJ2-2; 8 positions agree with TRBD2. Per the germline V gene, CDR1 is SSHAT and CDR2 is FNYEAQ (reference sequence). The CDR3 length is 18 residues. The CDR3 sequence is CASSFGLGSGGNTGELFF. CDR3 bases: TGTGCTAGCAGCTTTGGCCTAGGGAGCGGGGGGAACACCGGGGAGCTGTTTTTT.

This chain links TRBV10-3 with TRBJ2-7; TRBD1 is a possible D gene (5 bases). Germline assignment: CDR1 ENHRY and CDR2 SYGVKD. V lost 6 bases, J lost 3 bases, and 15 bases lay in between. The CDR3 is 14 amino acids. CDR3 DNA sequence: TGTGCCATCAGAGGACACTCTACCCTCTACGAGCAGTACTTC. Protein: CAIRGHSTLYEQYF.

This clonotype showed up just a few times. The chain carries TRBV7-9 and TRBJ1-1; tentatively, D is TRBD1 (6 bases). In germline, CDR1 is SEHNR, CDR2 FQNEAQ (reference sequence). V shed 4 bases and J shed 4 bases, with 16 bases lying between them. The CDR3 covers 15 residues. The DNA for the CDR3 is TGTGCCAGCAGCTCCACGGGACAATCCATCACTGAAGCTTTCTTT. This translates into CASSSTGQSITEAFF.

The rearrangement links TRBV9 to TRBJ2-1, with D possibly TRBD2 on 5 matching bases. The CDR3 sequence is 15 residues long. From germline, CDR1 is SGDLS and CDR2 YYNGEE. V lost 0 bases, J lost 8 bases, and 15 bases lay in between. The CDR3 reads CASSVARASSHEQFF. The DNA of the CDR3 is TGTGCCAGCAGCGTAGCGAGGGCTAGTTCCCATGAGCAGTTCTTC.

The chain has TRBV28 and TRBJ1-1, with no clear D. The CDR3 consists of 13 residues. The V end was cut by 10 bases, the J end by 4 bases, with 16 bases between. Germline CDR1 MDHEN, CDR2 SYDVKM. CDR3 residues: CATQIVYGTEAFF. The CDR3 bases are TGTGCCACGCAGATCGTGTATGGCACTGAAGCTTTCTTT.

This clonotype was counted between two and nine times. J is TRBJ2-3 and V is TRBV20-1; 7 nucleotides align to TRBD2. CDR3 size: 14 residues. Per germline, CDR1 DFQATT and CDR2 SNEGSKA (reference sequence). V shed 3 bases, J shed 3 bases, and the junction held 6 bases outside the gene matches. As DNA, the CDR3 is TGCAGTGCTAGTCCTAGCGGAGGGACAGATACGCAGTATTTT. It translates to CSASPSGGTDTQYF.

In this sample, this clonotype turned up a few times. The CDR3 sequence is CSVSQLGNTIYF. The CDR3 DNA reads as TGCAGCGTATCCCAGCTCGGAAACACCATATATTTT. The V call is TRBV29-1, the J call TRBJ1-3; the D is unclear. CDR1 and CDR2 (germline): SQVTM, ANQGSEA. V lost 6 bases to trimming and J lost 4 bases, with 10 bases between them. The CDR3 length is 12 residues.

V gene TRBV18 combines with J gene TRBJ1-4, with TRBD1 identical over 8 bases. V was clipped by 3 bases and J by 6 bases; unmatched bases: 3. Germline V gives CDR1 KGHSH, CDR2 LQKENI. CDR3 length: 14 residues. The CDR3 reads CASSPDRAHEKLFF. CDR3 in DNA: TGTGCCAGCTCACCGGACAGGGCTCATGAAAAACTGTTTTTT.

This chain connects TRBV27 to TRBJ1-2; 7 bases map to TRBD1. CDR1 and CDR2 from the germline V gene are MNHEY and SMNVEV (reference sequence). The CDR3 loop spans 15 amino acids. Trimming at V came to 1 base and at J to 3 bases, leaving 5 bases not matched to a gene. The CDR3 region is CASSLLKGADYGYTF. DNA for the CDR3: TGTGCCAGCAGTTTATTAAAGGGGGCGGACTATGGCTACACCTTC.

This clonotype was found many times. This chain connects TRBV11-2 to TRBJ2-7; D might be TRBD2 (5 bases). Trimming left V 6 bases short and J 11 bases short, with 26 bases between. This CDR3 region has 15 residues. The V gene's germline CDR1 is SGHAT and CDR2 FQNNGV. The CDR3 sequence is CASRAEGLTNRREYF. CDR3 DNA: TGTGCCAGCAGAGCCGAGGGTCTAACGAACCGACGCGAGTACTTC. The full variable domain, rest sourced from reference TRBV11-2 and TRBJ2-7, is EAGVAQSPRYKIIEKRQSVAFWCNPISGHATLYWYQQILGQGPKLLIQFQNNGVVDDSQLPKDRFSAERLKGVDSTLKIQPAKLEDSAVYLCASRAEGLTNRREYFGPGTRLTVT.

This clonotype occurred many times. This chain connects TRBV4-2 to TRBJ2-7; TRBD2 agrees at 10 bases. The length of the CDR3 is 15 residues. The junction had 8 bases not matched to a gene; V was cut back by 3 bases and J by 6 bases. Germline CDR1 LGHNA, CDR2 YNFKEQ. DNA of the CDR3: TGTGCCAGCAGCCACCCTAGCGGGAGTGGTTCCGAGCAGTACTTC. Translating gives CASSHPSGSGSEQYF.